Listed here are 18 T cell receptor beta chains from one sample, sequenced in a study of cytomegalovirus exposure and HLA in healthy donors. The PCR ran on 60 Vbeta and 13 Jbeta primers. The method was immunoSEQ multiplex PCR; TCRdb's version includes in-frame clones alone and lacks a portion of them. The sample includes tens of thousands of clones, roughly 83% of them seen just once. The sequenced sample was PBMCs. All receptors come from a man under 40 in good health and CMV-seronegative.

CDR3 loop: CASRPLGSLPGDTQYF. The CDR3 DNA is TGCGCCAGCAGACCCCTGGGGAGTCTCCCGGGAGATACGCAGTATTTT. This chain links TRBV5-1 with TRBJ2-3, with D possibly TRBD2 on 5 matching bases. The CDR3 is 16 residues long. V was pared by 5 bases and J by 5 bases, with 21 bases between. Looked up from germline, CDR1 is SGHRS and CDR2 is YFSETQ.

The J gene is TRBJ1-1, the V gene TRBV14, with D tentatively TRBD1 (6 bases). V was cut by 2 bases and J by 5 bases, with 12 bases left in between. The germline gives CDR1 SGHDN, CDR2 FVKESK. This CDR3 is 14 amino acids long. The CDR3 coding sequence is TGTGCCAGCAGCCAAAGGGGGGGTGGAACTGAAGCTTTCTTT. It translates to CASSQRGGGTEAFF.

This clone was counted many times. This rearrangement joins TRBV27 to TRBJ2-1; 8 positions match TRBD1. CDR1 and CDR2 (germline): MNHEY, SMNVEV (reference sequence). CDR3 length: 17 residues. V lost 5 bases, J lost 0 bases, and 9 bases stayed unmatched. Written as DNA, the CDR3 is TGTGCCAGCAGTCTAACGACAGGGGTCCCCTCCTACAATGAGCAGTTCTTC. Translated, it gives CASSLTTGVPSYNEQFF.

The CDR3 spells CASSLGGRDNEQFF. CDR3 nucleotide sequence: TGTGCCAGCAGCTTGGGGGGGAGGGACAATGAGCAGTTCTTC. The chain carries TRBV5-4 and TRBJ2-1; TRBD2 matches 7 bases. The CDR3 contains 14 residues. Germline CDR1 is SGHNT and CDR2 is YYREEE (reference sequence). Trimming took 0 bases from V and 5 from J; bases not matched to a gene: 2.

The chain joins TRBV6-5 to TRBJ1-6, with TRBD1 identical over 9 bases. The trim removed 5 bases at V and 10 bases at J, leaving 9 bases unmatched. The CDR3 totals 15 residues. Germline V gene data show CDR1 as MNHEY and CDR2 as SVGAGI. CDR3 nucleotide sequence: TGTGCCAGCAGTGCCCCGGGACAGGGAAGCTCACCCCTCCACTTT. This translates into CASSAPGQGSSPLHF.

CDR3 nucleotides: TGTGCCAGCAGTGAATATTGGGGCACCTACGAGCAGTACTTC. Amino acid sequence: CASSEYWGTYEQYF. The chain employs TRBV2 and TRBJ2-7, with D maybe TRBD1 (5 bases). V shed 2 bases and J shed 2 bases, with 10 bases lying between them. CDR3 length: 14 residues. Germline V gene lookup returns CDR1 SNHLY and CDR2 FYNNEI. Looking up the rest from reference TRBV2 and TRBJ2-7 gives the full variable domain: EPEVTQTPSHQVTQMGQEVILRCVPISNHLYFYWYRQILGQKVEFLVSFYNNEISEKSEIFDDQFSVERPDGSNFTLKIRSTKLEDSAMYFCASSEYWGTYEQYFGPGTRLTVT.

The chain couples TRBV10-3 to TRBJ2-1, with 8 bases fitting TRBD2. V dropped 3 bases and J dropped 9; count of bases not matched to a gene: 10. The CDR3 covers 15 residues. The germline V gene encodes CDR1 ENHRY and CDR2 SYGVKD. The CDR3 DNA follows: TGTGCCATCAGTGAAAGGAAGCGGGAGCAAGGTGAGCAGTTCTTC. This sequence encodes CAISERKREQGEQFF.

The genes are TRBV7-2 and TRBJ1-2; a weak D match, TRBD1 (5 bases). Trimming took off 5 bases at V and 5 bases at J, with 12 bases between the two ends. In germline, CDR1 is SGHTA, CDR2 FQGNSA. The CDR3 consists of 13 residues. The CDR3 here is CASSPGLLYGYTF. The CDR3 nucleotides read TGTGCCAGCAGCCCGGGACTTTTGTATGGCTACACCTTC.

The CDR3 coding sequence is TGTGCCAGCAGTTTGGGGACAGGCCCCTACGAGCAGTACTTC. It codes for CASSLGTGPYEQYF. The chain uses TRBV27 and TRBJ2-7; the match to TRBD1 covers 8 bases. The germline CDR1 and CDR2 sequences are MNHEY and SMNVEV (reference sequence). After removal of 3 bases from V and 2 bases from J, the junction contained 3 bases not matched to a gene. This CDR3 has 14 amino acids.

This clone was counted a single time. The chain joins TRBV25-1 to TRBJ2-2; TRBD1 aligns across 8 bases. CDR3 size: 16 residues. Germline assignment: CDR1 MGHDK and CDR2 SYGVNS. V trimming: 3 bases; J trimming: 3 bases; junction bases outside the gene matches: 6. CDR3 protein: CASSDQGAQHTGELFF. CDR3 DNA: TGTGCCAGCAGTGATCAGGGGGCCCAACACACCGGGGAGCTGTTTTTT.

This chain joins TRBV11-3 and TRBJ2-1, with 7 nucleotides matching TRBD2. V lost 1 base, J lost 0 bases, and 9 bases stayed unmatched. CDR1 and CDR2 (germline): SGHNT, YENEEA. The CDR3 contains 18 residues. This CDR3 is CASSLGKMVAGSYNEQFF. DNA for the CDR3: TGTGCCAGCAGCTTAGGAAAGATGGTAGCGGGCTCCTACAATGAGCAGTTCTTC. The full variable domain, with the rest looked up from reference TRBV11-3 and TRBJ2-1, is EAGVVQSPRYKIIEKKQPVAFWCNPISGHNTLYWYLQNLGQGPELLIRYENEEAVDDSQLPKDRFSAERLKGVDSTLKIQPAELGDSAVYLCASSLGKMVAGSYNEQFFGPGTRLTVL.

By proportion, this clone is medium-sized. As DNA, the CDR3 is TGTGCCAGCAGTGACGAAGGGGCTAGCGGCCACAATGAGCAGTTCTTC. Its translation is CASSDEGASGHNEQFF. This chain links TRBV6-4 with TRBJ2-1; 7 nucleotides match TRBD2. The J segment lost 5 bases and the V segment lost 2 bases, leaving 9 bases of the junction unmatched. The CDR3 sequence is 16 residues long. Germline V gives CDR1 MRHNA, CDR2 SNTAGT.

In nucleotides, the CDR3 is TGTGCCAGCTCACCCGACACCATGACCTACGAGCAGTACTTC. Translated: CASSPDTMTYEQYF. V and J are TRBV18 and TRBJ2-7, with D uncertain. The CDR3 runs 14 residues. Trimming left V 3 bases short and J 2 bases short, with 11 bases between. CDR1 and CDR2 from the germline V gene are KGHSH and LQKENI.

Written as DNA, the CDR3 is TGTGCCAGCAGCTCCGGGGTAGCCACAGATACGCAGTATTTT. It codes for CASSSGVATDTQYF. V usage is TRBV7-3 and J usage is TRBJ2-3; D perhaps matches TRBD2 (5 bases). Trimming left V 4 bases short and J 2 bases short, with 10 bases between. The CDR3 is made up of 14 amino acids. In germline, CDR1 is SGHTA, CDR2 FQGTGA. The full variable domain, in which reference TRBV7-3 and TRBJ2-3 provide the parts outside the CDR3, is GAGVSQTPSNKVTEKGKYVELRCDPISGHTALYWYRQSLGQGPEFLIYFQGTGAADDSGLPNDRFFAVRPEGSVSTLKIQRTERGDSAVYLCASSSGVATDTQYFGPGTRLTVL.

Notes on this clone: Other DNA sequences of this sample code for an identical CDR3. The chain is built from TRBV5-1 and TRBJ1-6; D unclear. The germline V gene has CDR1 SGHRS and CDR2 YFSETQ. V shed 0 bases and J shed 13 bases, with 14 bases lying between them. This CDR3 has 14 amino acids. CDR3: CASSLAGLGSPLHF. Written as DNA, the CDR3 is TGCGCCAGCAGCTTGGCGGGTCTGGGTTCGCCCCTCCACTTT.

The chain links TRBV10-3 to TRBJ1-2; 7 bases map to TRBD1. Germline CDR1 reads ENHRY; CDR2 reads SYGVKD. The CDR3 covers 14 residues. With V trimmed by 6 bases and J by 2 bases, 6 bases remained unmatched. CDR3 sequence (DNA): TGTGCCATCAGCCCGACAGGGTACAACTATGGCTACACCTTC. It encodes CAISPTGYNYGYTF.

This chain links TRBV7-7 with TRBJ2-5; TRBD2 matches at 14 bases. The ends lost 5 bases at V and 5 bases at J; junction bases unmatched: 7. Germline V gene data show CDR1 as SSHAT and CDR2 as FNYEAQ (reference sequence). The CDR3 runs to 16 residues. The CDR3, as DNA: TGTGCCAGCAGCCCGGGACTAGCGGGGGCGGGGGAGACCCAGTACTTC. Translation: CASSPGLAGAGETQYF.

This clone is a singleton in its sample. This chain joins TRBV5-1 and TRBJ2-2; TRBD1 might be the D (5 bases). The V and J ends lost 0 bases and 6 bases respectively, with 6 bases between them. Germline V gives CDR1 SGHRS, CDR2 YFSETQ. The CDR3 runs 13 residues. The CDR3 reads CASSLVGAGELFF. The CDR3 DNA reads as TGCGCCAGCAGCTTGGTAGGGGCCGGGGAGCTGTTTTTT.